Listed here is a single T cell receptor beta chain. Recovered Cohort 3 donors showed two negative PCRs, clearance, or symptom resolution. V lost 0 bases to trimming and J lost 0 bases, with 9 bases between them. Germline-derived CDR1 and CDR2 are SGHTA and FQGNSA. The CDR3 loop spans 16 amino acids. This entry is derived from a study of blood T cell repertoires in COVID-19. Background on the study: Donors in the United States, Italy and Spain gave samples during acute or convalescent COVID-19. T cells, B-cell-depleted T cells, or PBMCs supplied cDNA or gDNA.

Some clones are missing from TCRdb's copy, which holds only in-frame ones; the method was immunoSEQ multiplex PCR. The repertoire holds 160,000 or so clones, more than 75% seen once, with approximately 5.4% in the top ten. The chain employs TRBV7-2 and TRBJ1-5, with D unclear. The sequence was collected from a man aged 40-50 years who had recovered from COVID-19. Input material: PBMCs or T cells enriched from blood (not recorded which). The CDR3: CASSLAGLYSNQPQHF. In DNA form, the CDR3 reads TGTGCCAGCAGCTTAGCCGGACTCTATAGCAATCAGCCCCAGCATTTT.